This T cell receptor (beta chain) was identified in a study of blood T cell repertoires in COVID-19. In the study overall: Collection of acute and convalescent COVID-19 samples took place in the United States, Italy and Spain. T cells, B-cell-depleted T cells, or PBMCs supplied cDNA or gDNA.

This clone has only a few counts. Study processing details: Cell counts per sample came from amplifying reference gene primers. Sequencing used immunoSEQ multiplex PCR; TCRdb keeps in-frame clones, though not all of them. The V and J calls and clone size are taken from that table; D and trimming were inferred from the DNA. The sample lists some 260,000 clones; roughly 84% were seen once. This TCR derives from a woman aged 40 to 50 with active or convalescent COVID-19. The sequencing sample was made of peripheral blood.

CDR3 DNA: TGTGCCAGCAGCTTAAGTGGGGGCGGAAACACTGAAGCTTTCTTT. Its translation: CASSLSGGGNTEAFF. The rearrangement joins TRBV7-3 to TRBJ1-1, with D possibly TRBD1 on 6 matching bases. The V gene lost 1 base and the J gene lost 2 bases, with 11 bases spanning the gap. This CDR3 spans 15 amino acids. Germline V gene sequence: CDR1 SGHTA, CDR2 FQGTGA.